This T cell receptor (beta chain) was retrieved from a study of blood T cell repertoires in COVID-19. Turning to the study itself: Acute and convalescent COVID-19 specimens originated in the United States, Italy and Spain. From T cells, B-cell-depleted T cells, or PBMCs came the material, which was cDNA or gDNA.

CDR1 and CDR2 (germline): WNHNN, SYGVQD (reference sequence). V gave up 4 bases and J gave up 6 bases, with 13 bases separating them. The CDR3 has 13 residues. The authors' processing: Amplification with reference gene primers provided the estimates of nucleated cell counts. The method was immunoSEQ multiplex PCR; TCRdb's version includes in-frame clones alone and lacks a portion of them. That table supplies the V and J calls and clone size; D and trimming were determined from the DNA. The table records 70,000 to 85,000 clones, about 88% of them present only once. The sequencing input was peripheral blood. The J gene is TRBJ2-7, the V gene TRBV10-1; no reliable D call. The sequence was obtained from a man aged 65 to 85 with active or convalescent COVID-19. The CDR3 sequence: CASSVRMTAEQYF. CDR3 coding DNA: TGCGCCAGCAGTGTTAGGATGACTGCCGAGCAGTACTTC.